The 3 T cell receptor beta chains reported below all come from one sample, sequenced in a study of blood T cell repertoires in COVID-19 (dated by TCRdb to between 2020 and 2021). Libraries came from the immunoSEQ multiplex PCR assay. TCRdb's version of the immuneACCESS table is confined to in-frame rearrangements and falls short of the full clone set. An unresolved V gene accounts for under half of the shortfall where checked; the remainder is of unknown origin. The sample profile shows some 210,000 clones; about 81% of them were found once. About a tenth of the sample comes from the top ten. Sample: PBMCs or T cells enriched from blood (not recorded which). These receptors were obtained from a man aged 35 to 55 who had recovered from COVID-19.

The chain recombines TRBV11-2 with TRBJ2-7; D is unresolved. Per the germline V gene, CDR1 is SGHAT and CDR2 is FQNNGV. V was cut by 5 bases and J by 5 bases, with 19 bases left in between. The CDR3 runs 15 residues. The CDR3 loop is CASSLSDGQVNEQYF. DNA for the CDR3: TGTGCCAGCAGCCTTTCAGATGGGCAGGTTAACGAGCAGTACTTC.

This clone was observed a few times. In the same sample, other DNA sequences code for this CDR3. V and J are TRBV24-1 and TRBJ2-7, with 7 nucleotides matching TRBD1. The ends lost 4 bases at V and 1 base at J; junction bases unmatched: 3. Germline CDR1 is KGHDR and CDR2 is SFDVKD. The CDR3 sequence is 14 residues long. The chain's CDR3 is CATSETGQSYEQYF. In DNA, the CDR3 is TGTGCCACCAGTGAGACGGGACAGTCCTACGAGCAGTACTTC.

This CDR3 reads CASSSRTGDSPLHF. CDR3 bases: TGTGCCAGCAGCTCCCGGACAGGGGATTCACCCCTCCACTTT. The V call is TRBV7-9, the J call TRBJ1-6; TRBD1 matches at 9 bases. In germline, CDR1 is SEHNR, CDR2 FQNEAQ (reference sequence). This CDR3 contains 14 residues. J was trimmed by 8 bases and V by 4 bases; bases with no gene match: 3.